This TCR beta chain was captured by sequencing in a study of T cells in Graves' hyperthyroidism and ophthalmopathy. The overall study: The authors collected peripheral blood at initial diagnosis, before any treatment.

Amplified TCR beta CDR3 regions came from RNA transcripts. RT-PCR in the first round (using the HTBI primer set) targeted the TCR CDR3. TCRdb re-analysed the multiplex PCR reads in MiXCR, keeping a single row per CDR3 protein. The table shows around 280,000 distinct CDR3 sequences, with 13% occurring only once. This clonotype was seen a few times. The CDR3 is 15 residues long. V was clipped by 3 bases and J by 2 bases, with 12 bases between them. Germline lookup yields CDR1 LNHDA and CDR2 SQIVND (reference sequence). Material for sequencing was blood. This sequence originates from a woman aged 25 to 39 with Graves' hyperthyroidism that later progressed to Graves' ophthalmopathy. The chain links TRBV19 to TRBJ2-3, with D perhaps TRBD2 (5 bases). The CDR3 loop is CASSMSERSTDTQYF. The CDR3 DNA follows: TGTGCCAGTAGTATGTCTGAGCGGTCCACAGATACGCAGTATTTT.